The rows below give T cell receptor beta chains drawn from one sample of a study of neurological immune-mediated disorders. TCRdb itself ran the 5' RACE reads through MiXCR, one entry per CDR3 protein. The sample has about 70,000 distinct CDR3 sequences; roughly 5.6% are singletons. Sequencing was done on a sample of PBMCs. The receptors come from a human donor with multiple sclerosis. The donor label of this sample is uncertain. Each CDR3 is given with its conserved first and last residue. A D gene is named only where the DNA matches it firmly. The listing skips clone size in some rows; elsewhere it reads once, few, many or a size class.

J,V,size,D,DNA,CDR3
TRBJ2-5,TRBV18,few,TRBD1,TGTGCCAGCTCCTACGGACAGGGAGAGACCCAGTACTTC,CASSYGQGETQYF
TRBJ2-2,TRBV5-1,.,TRBD1,TGCGCCAGCAGCTCACATCCGGGACAGGGGGCATCCGGGGAGCTGTTTTTT,CASSSHPGQGASGELFF
TRBJ1-1,TRBV18,many,.,TGTGCCAGCTCACCAATGATCGCGGGAGAGGGGGCTGAAGCTTTCTTT,CASSPMIAGEGAEAFF
TRBJ2-7,TRBV10-2,many,.,TGCGCCAGCACAGGGGATTTCTACGAGCAGTACTTC,CASTGDFYEQYF
TRBJ1-6,TRBV14,many,.,TGTGCCAGCAGCCATCGGTCGCGAAATTCACCCCTCCACTTT,CASSHRSRNSPLHF
TRBJ1-5,TRBV24-1,many,.,TGTGCCACCAGTGTCCTGGGGCAGCCCCAGCATTTT,CATSVLGQPQHF
TRBJ2-3,TRBV12-3/TRBV12-4,many,TRBD2,TGTGCCAGCAGTTTAAGCGTTGCGGGGGGCACAGATACGCAGTATTTT,CASSLSVAGGTDTQYF
TRBJ1-2,TRBV18,few,.,TGTGCCAGCTCACCACCGTGGGGGGGTAGCTATGATGGCTACACCTTC,CASSPPWGGSYDGYTF
TRBJ1-4,TRBV20-1,.,.,TGCAGTGCTTGGGATTGGACAGTTAATGAAAAACTGTTTTTT,CSAWDWTVNEKLFF
TRBJ1-2,TRBV20-1,few,.,TGCAGTGCTAGAACGATCGGGACATCCTATGGCTACACCTTC,CSARTIGTSYGYTF
TRBJ2-7,TRBV5-1,many,.,TGCGCCAGCAGCTTGATGACAGCCTCCTACGAGCAGTACTTC,CASSLMTASYEQYF
TRBJ2-3,TRBV5-1,many,TRBD2,TGCGCCAGCAGCTTGGTTAGCGGGGGTGGAGGCGATACGCAGTATTTT,CASSLVSGGGGDTQYF
TRBJ1-6,TRBV10-3,many,.,TGTGCCATCAGTCGGAGACATTCTAATAATTCACCCCTCCACTTT,CAISRRHSNNSPLHF
TRBJ1-2,TRBV5-1,many,TRBD1,TGCGCCAGCAGCTTGTCTGGCAGGGGGAGTGCTAACTATGGCTACACCTTC,CASSLSGRGSANYGYTF
TRBJ1-2,TRBV5-1,many,TRBD1,TGCGCCAGCAGCCCCCTTGCTGGGACAGCGCTCTATGGCTACACCTTC,CASSPLAGTALYGYTF
TRBJ1-1,TRBV5-1,many,.,TGCGCCAGCAGCTGGGGGGCACAGATGAACACTGAAGCTTTCTTT,CASSWGAQMNTEAFF
TRBJ1-2,TRBV29-1,many,.,TGCAGCGTCTGGGGGCAGGGAGGCTATGGCTACACCTTC,CSVWGQGGYGYTF
TRBJ2-1,TRBV15,many,.,TGTGCCACCAGCAGCCAGGGGCTTTACAATGAGCAGTTCTTC,CATSSQGLYNEQFF
TRBJ2-7,TRBV7-8,many,.,TGTGCCAGCGGGAAGGGGTTCTACGAGCAGTACTTC,CASGKGFYEQYF
TRBJ1-2,TRBV4-1,many,.,TGCGCCAGCAGCCACAGGGAGCGGGACCTCATGAGCGGCTACACCTTC,CASSHRERDLMSGYTF
TRBJ1-1,TRBV20-1,many,.,TGCAGTGCTAGAAGGGACACTGAAGCTTTCTTT,CSARRDTEAFF
TRBJ2-7,TRBV5-1,many,.,TGCGCCAGCAGCTTGGCAGGTCCTTTGTACGAGCAGTACTTC,CASSLAGPLYEQYF
TRBJ1-3,TRBV5-1,many,TRBD1,TGCGCCAGCAGCTCAGGGGGACCCTCCTCTGGAAACACCATATATTTT,CASSSGGPSSGNTIYF
TRBJ1-5,TRBV5-1,many,TRBD1,TGCGCCAGCAGCTTGGGGACAGGGGGCGGTCAGCCCCAGCATTTT,CASSLGTGGGQPQHF
TRBJ1-5,TRBV29-1,many,TRBD1,TGCAGCGTTGGACAGGGGGGCAATCAGCCCCAGCATTTT,CSVGQGGNQPQHF
TRBJ2-1,TRBV5-1,many,.,TGCGCCAGCAGCTTGGGGACTTACAATGAGCAGTTCTTC,CASSLGTYNEQFF
TRBJ2-3,TRBV20-1,many,TRBD2,TGCAGTGCTAGAGTTGCGGGGGTCACAGATACGCAGTATTTT,CSARVAGVTDTQYF
TRBJ1-2,TRBV10-2,many,TRBD1,TGCGCCAGCGGGGGGGGACAGGGCTATGGCTACACCTTC,CASGGGQGYGYTF
TRBJ1-1,TRBV18,many,.,TGTGCCAGCTCACCACTCCTTGGGTGGGCTTTCTTT,CASSPLLGWAFF
TRBJ1-5,TRBV7-9,many,.,TGTGCCAGCAGTGAAGGGGACCATTATCAGCCCCAGCATTTT,CASSEGDHYQPQHF
TRBJ1-1,TRBV20-1,many,TRBD1,TGCAGTGCTAGGGGACAGAGCACTGAAGCTTTCTTT,CSARGQSTEAFF
TRBJ2-2,TRBV20-1,many,.,TGCAGTGCTAGGCGGGACACCGGGGAGCTGTTTTTT,CSARRDTGELFF
TRBJ1-6,TRBV12-3/TRBV12-4,few,.,TGTGCCAGCCTTTTCCAGGGCCCCTATAATTCACCCCTCCACTTT,CASLFQGPYNSPLHF
TRBJ1-2,TRBV5-1,many,.,TGCGCCAGCAGCTTGGTAGGGGCCGCAGACTATGGCTACACCTTC,CASSLVGAADYGYTF
TRBJ1-3,TRBV20-1,many,TRBD1,TGCAGTGCTGGACCCTATACCGGGACAGGGAGGAACACCATATATTTT,CSAGPYTGTGRNTIYF
TRBJ2-2,TRBV11-2,few,.,TGTGCCAGCAGCTTAGAAGGACGGGTAGGGCGAAGATTCACCACCGGGGAGCTGTTTTTT,CASSLEGRVGRRFTTGELFF
TRBJ2-3,TRBV5-1,many,.,TGCGCCAGCAGCCCGACTAGTCCGAGTGATACGCAGTATTTT,CASSPTSPSDTQYF
TRBJ2-7,TRBV6-5,few,TRBD2,TGTGCCAGCAGTTTCGGGGGGGCCTACGAGCAGTACTTC,CASSFGGAYEQYF
TRBJ1-2,TRBV4-1,many,.,TGCGCCAGCAGCCAAGTAGGGGCGGAGGCACCGGGGGGCTACACCTTC,CASSQVGAEAPGGYTF
TRBJ1-2,TRBV20-1,many,.,TGCAGTGCTACCAGACAGGCCGTTAACTATGGCTACACCTTC,CSATRQAVNYGYTF
TRBJ1-5,TRBV28,many,.,TGTGCCAGCATCCTGGGGCACCCTGGAAGCAATCAGCCCCAGCATTTT,CASILGHPGSNQPQHF
TRBJ1-5,TRBV5-1,many,.,TGCGCCAGCAGCCAGCAAGGGGGAAATCAGCCCCAGCATTTT,CASSQQGGNQPQHF
TRBJ1-1,TRBV10-3,many,.,TGTGCCATCAGGGGGACCCGCGCTGAAGCTTTCTTT,CAIRGTRAEAFF
TRBJ2-1,TRBV20-1,many,.,TGCACCTACCCGGCAGGGAGAGGCAATGAGCAGTTCTTC,CTYPAGRGNEQFF
TRBJ2-4,TRBV6-6,.,.,TGTGCCAGCAGGCTTGGGGAAAACATTCAGTACTTC,CASRLGENIQYF